These 17 T cell receptor beta chains were all obtained from the same sample, sequenced in a study of T-cell memory formation after mild COVID-19. MiXCR, run by TCRdb on the 5' RACE reads, gives a single entry per CDR3 protein. This sample has around 33,000 distinct CDR3 sequences; over 20% occur once, and the top ten carry 1.5% to 1.7%. The sample consisted of PBMCs or a T cell subset sorted from them (not recorded which). The receptors here all came from an adult who had mild COVID-19 (a few samples of this study predate the infection). Cell type and time point are not known.

The chain couples TRBV5-1 to TRBJ2-7, with D possibly called TRBD1 or TRBD2 (5 bases each). Germline values: CDR1 SGHRS, CDR2 YFSETQ. The CDR3 is 15 residues long. Trimming pared 3 bases from V and 3 bases from J, leaving 16 bases between. For the CDR3, the DNA is TGCGCCAGCAGCTCGTCCGGGACGGACGACTACGAGCAGTACTTC. Translated, it gives CASSSSGTDDYEQYF.

This rearrangement joins TRBV7-8 to TRBJ2-1; 10 bases are a match to TRBD2. The CDR3 extends over 15 amino acids. Germline trimming cut 4 bases from V and 3 bases from J; bases unmatched to any gene: 3. Germline loops: CDR1 SGHVS, CDR2 FQNEAQ. CDR3 sequence reads: CASSYTSGDYNEQFF. Here the CDR3 DNA reads TGTGCCAGCAGCTATACTAGCGGGGACTACAATGAGCAGTTCTTC.

This clonotype was seen repeatedly, ten times or more. This rearrangement joins TRBV9 to TRBJ1-2; possibly TRBD1 for D (5 bases). Trimming pared 3 bases from V and 8 bases from J, leaving 14 bases between. Germline CDR1 SGDLS, CDR2 YYNGEE. CDR3 length: 13 amino acids. In DNA form, the CDR3 reads TGTGCCAGCAGCGCCATACAGGATCGCGGCTACACCTTC. The encoded protein is CASSAIQDRGYTF.

This clonotype was detected ten times or more. The V call is TRBV2, the J call TRBJ1-5; 7 bases agree with TRBD1. Germline V gene data show CDR1 as SNHLY and CDR2 as FYNNEI. The trim removed 4 bases at V and 6 bases at J, leaving 9 bases unmatched. The CDR3 totals 15 residues. CDR3 in DNA: TGTGCCAGCAGTGGACAGGGCATAGCAAGTCAGCCCCAGCATTTT. Its protein product is CASSGQGIASQPQHF.

There are many counts of this clonotype. The gene calls are TRBV5-1 and TRBJ2-3; no definite D call. The CDR3 contains 16 residues. Trimming cost V 0 bases and J 0 bases, with 11 bases left between them. Looked up from germline, CDR1 is SGHRS and CDR2 is YFSETQ. CDR3 sequence: CASSLAAVGSTDTQYF. CDR3 coding DNA: TGCGCCAGCAGCTTGGCGGCCGTCGGAAGCACAGATACGCAGTATTTT.

The chain has TRBV2 and TRBJ1-1; D might be TRBD1 (5 bases). The CDR3 has 13 residues. The germline V gene encodes CDR1 SNHLY and CDR2 FYNNEI. V gave up 4 bases and J gave up 1 base, with 7 bases separating them. CDR3 sequence (DNA): TGTGCCAGCAGTGTTGGACAGAACACTGAAGCTTTCTTT. This gives the protein CASSVGQNTEAFF. The full variable domain, completed using reference TRBV2 and TRBJ1-1, is EPEVTQTPSHQVTQMGQEVILRCVPISNHLYFYWYRQILGQKVEFLVSFYNNEISEKSEIFDDQFSVERPDGSNFTLKIRSTKLEDSAMYFCASSVGQNTEAFFGQGTRLTVV.

In its sample, this clonotype was seen many times. This chain links TRBV18 with TRBJ2-7; D may match TRBD1 or TRBD2 (5 bases each). The CDR3 runs to 14 residues. Germline V gene lookup returns CDR1 KGHSH and CDR2 LQKENI. The ends were cut back, 5 bases at V and 3 bases at J, with 14 bases in the middle. CDR3 residues: CASSFPGRNYEQYF. The CDR3 DNA reads TGTGCCAGCTCATTTCCGGGACGGAACTACGAGCAGTACTTC. The whole variable domain, remainder taken from reference TRBV18 and TRBJ2-7, is NAGVMQNPRHLVRRRGQEARLRCSPMKGHSHVYWYRQLPEEGLKFMVYLQKENIIDESGMPKERFSAEFPKEGPSILRIQQVVRGDSAAYFCASSFPGRNYEQYFGPGTRLTVT.

This clonotype was counted many times. This rearrangement joins TRBV18 to TRBJ2-7, with D tentatively TRBD2 (5 bases). Germline CDR1 reads KGHSH; CDR2 reads LQKENI. The CDR3 spans 14 residues. V gave up 1 base and J gave up 4 bases, with 11 bases separating them. The CDR3 nucleotides read TGTGCCAGCTCACCACGAGGGCGAATATACGAGCAGTACTTC. It is translated as CASSPRGRIYEQYF. Based on the CDR3 plus reference TRBV18 and TRBJ2-7, the full variable domain is NAGVMQNPRHLVRRRGQEARLRCSPMKGHSHVYWYRQLPEEGLKFMVYLQKENIIDESGMPKERFSAEFPKEGPSILRIQQVVRGDSAAYFCASSPRGRIYEQYFGPGTRLTVT.

This rearrangement joins TRBV27 to TRBJ2-5; a possible D gene is TRBD2 (6 bases). Per the germline V gene, CDR1 is MNHEY and CDR2 is SMNVEV (reference sequence). The CDR3 is 17 residues long. The V and J ends lost 5 bases and 1 base respectively, with 20 bases between them. CDR3: CASSPHGSLAAQETQYF. Written as DNA, the CDR3 is TGTGCCAGCAGTCCCCATGGGTCTTTAGCGGCCCAAGAGACCCAGTACTTC.

The table lists this clonotype with many counts. Here the CDR3 reads CASSFGGTGETQYF. For the CDR3, the DNA is TGTGCCAGCAGTTTTGGAGGGACAGGAGAGACCCAGTACTTC. The chain joins TRBV6-2 or TRBV6-3 to TRBJ2-5; 8 nucleotides line up with TRBD1. Trimming removed 4 bases from V and 4 bases from J; junction bases left unmatched: 5. The CDR3 loop spans 14 amino acids. The germline V gene has CDR1 MNHEY and CDR2 SVGEGT.

There are many counts of this clonotype. This chain uses TRBV12-3 or TRBV12-4 with TRBJ2-5; maybe TRBD2 (6 bases). CDR3 length: 13 residues. Trimming removed 6 bases from V and 1 base from J, with 9 bases in between. CDR3 amino acids: CASRRGIQETQYF. The CDR3 nucleotides are TGTGCCAGCAGGCGGGGCATCCAAGAGACCCAGTACTTC.

This rearrangement joins TRBV29-1 to TRBJ1-1, with no clear D. CDR1 is SQVTM and CDR2 is ANQGSEA in the germline V gene. The V end lost 6 bases, the J end lost 3 bases, and 5 bases lay between the germline ends. The CDR3 sequence is 10 residues long. Written as DNA, the CDR3 is TGCAGCGTCGGGGACACTGAAGCTTTCTTT. Translating it yields CSVGDTEAFF.

The table lists this clonotype with a few counts. The V call is TRBV21-1, the J call TRBJ2-1; the DNA was not compared with TRBD2, the D call given in the table. TRBV21-1 is noted as a pseudogene. The CDR3 has 18 residues. Here the CDR3 reads CASSKAPGPELHYNEQFF. For the CDR3, the DNA is TGTGCCAGCAGCAAAGCGCCGGGACCAGAATTACACTACAATGAGCAGTTCTTC.

In its sample, this clonotype was seen many times. The chain employs TRBV3-1 and TRBJ2-4; TRBD2 agrees at 7 bases. Germline CDR1 LGHDT, CDR2 YNNKEL (reference sequence). The CDR3 runs 15 residues. Trimming removed 0 bases from V and 7 bases from J; junction bases left unmatched: 6. CDR3 in amino acids: CASSQDYGLGNIQYF. CDR3 nucleotide sequence: TGTGCCAGCAGCCAAGATTACGGACTAGGGAACATTCAGTACTTC.

This clonotype was seen many times. The V and J genes are TRBV6-6 and TRBJ1-5; D uncertain. CDR1 is MNHNY, CDR2 SVGAGI, per germline (reference sequence). Trimming removed 8 bases from V and 7 bases from J, with 24 bases in between. The CDR3 extends over 16 amino acids. CDR3 in DNA: TGTGCCAGCGATTCTGGTGTTATCCGGGAGGGACAGCCCCAGCATTTT. Translated, it gives CASDSGVIREGQPQHF.

This clonotype was detected ten times or more. The V gene is TRBV12-3 or TRBV12-4, the J gene TRBJ2-1, with 11 bases that match TRBD2. This CDR3 contains 17 residues. The V and J ends lost 3 bases and 5 bases, in that order; junction bases with no gene match: 9. CDR3 region: CASSFPTRLAGNNEQFF. The CDR3 DNA reads TGTGCCAGCAGTTTTCCCACGAGACTAGCGGGAAACAATGAGCAGTTCTTC.

This clonotype was seen many times. This chain links TRBV4-1 with TRBJ2-7, with a weak D call TRBD2 (5 bases). Trimming pared 0 bases from V and 4 bases from J, leaving 10 bases between. CDR1 and CDR2 (germline): MGHRA, YSYEKL. The CDR3 contains 14 residues. The CDR3: CASSQDQGGYEQYF. The CDR3 nucleotides read TGCGCCAGCAGCCAAGATCAAGGAGGATACGAGCAGTACTTC.